This T cell receptor beta chain originates from a study of T cells in Graves' hyperthyroidism and ophthalmopathy. Study results and caveats: The model identified upcoming ophthalmopathy a median roughly 6 months ahead of onset. Most clonotypes that expanded in the thyroid above 0.001 also showed up in blood.

Amplification of TCR beta CDR3 regions was performed using RNA transcripts as template. First-round RT-PCR of the TCR CDR3 relied on the HTBI primer set. From the multiplex PCR reads, TCRdb called clonotypes with MiXCR, one entry per CDR3 protein. The sample includes 610,000 or so distinct CDR3 sequences, more than 45% of them seen just once. At least ten counts were recorded for this clonotype. The antigen is not known. Trimming pared 6 bases from V and 5 bases from J, leaving 16 bases between. CDR1 MNHEY and CDR2 SVGEGT come from the germline V gene. CDR3 length equals 14 residues. Across 18 months, stable Graves' hyperthyroidism was marked by no progression to ophthalmopathy. These patients, aged 18 to 65, had recently diagnosed hyperthyroidism lasting under 2 months.

The clonotype was recovered from a woman aged 18-35 years with Graves' hyperthyroidism. Specimen: peripheral blood or thyroid tissue (not recorded which). This rearrangement joins TRBV6-2 or TRBV6-3 to TRBJ1-1, with a possible D match to TRBD1 (6 bases). The CDR3 DNA reads TGTGCCAGCAGGGAGAGTACAGGGCGGACTGAAGCTTTCTTT. Protein product: CASRESTGRTEAFF.